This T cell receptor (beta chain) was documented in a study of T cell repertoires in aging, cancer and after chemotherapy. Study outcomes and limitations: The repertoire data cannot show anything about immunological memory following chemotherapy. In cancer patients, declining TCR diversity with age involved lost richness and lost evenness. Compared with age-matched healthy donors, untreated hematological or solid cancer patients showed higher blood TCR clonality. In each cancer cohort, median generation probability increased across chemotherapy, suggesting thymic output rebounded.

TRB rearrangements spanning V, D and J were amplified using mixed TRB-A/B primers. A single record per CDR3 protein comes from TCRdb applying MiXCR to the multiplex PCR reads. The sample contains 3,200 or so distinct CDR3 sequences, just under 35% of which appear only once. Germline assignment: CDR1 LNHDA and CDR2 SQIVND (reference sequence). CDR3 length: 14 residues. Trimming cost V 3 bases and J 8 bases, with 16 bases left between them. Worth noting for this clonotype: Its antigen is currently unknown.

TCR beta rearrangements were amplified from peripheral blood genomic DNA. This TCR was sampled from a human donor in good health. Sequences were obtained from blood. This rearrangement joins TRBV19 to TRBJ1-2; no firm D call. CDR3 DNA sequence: TGTGCCAGTAGTATCACAAGCGCGCGGGTAGGCTACACCTTC. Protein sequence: CASSITSARVGYTF.